This note documents a single T cell receptor (beta chain) sequence. These data come from a study of blood T cell repertoires in COVID-19. Study overall: Whether acute or convalescent, the COVID-19 samples came from the United States, Italy and Spain. PBMCs, B-cell-depleted T cells, or T cells were the source of the cDNA or gDNA that made up the material.

CDR1 KGHDR and CDR2 SFDVKD come from the germline V gene. The germline V and J ends were trimmed by 3 bases and 1 base, with 14 bases remaining between them. There are 17 residues in the CDR3. This table comes from immunoSEQ multiplex PCR, and its TCRdb copy is limited to in-frame clones, with some not included. The sample includes around 150,000 clones, approximately 80% of them seen just once. The sample consisted of peripheral blood. This receptor was taken from a woman aged 40-49 years with COVID-19, enrolled during active disease. This chain uses TRBV24-1 with TRBJ2-2; the D gene is possibly TRBD2 (5 bases). The CDR3 loop reads CATSDPGLGLNTGELFF. In DNA form, the CDR3 reads TGTGCCACCAGTGATCCAGGACTGGGCCTGAACACCGGGGAGCTGTTTTTT.